This T cell receptor beta chain was found in a study of shared clonotypes between healthy human individuals. About the research overall: Each donor had three CD4 naive, three CD4 memory, two CD8 naive and one CD8 memory plate. Study results and caveats: The authors expected sequencing depth to affect clonotype sharing among donors. Some clonotypes were shared by all four sorted-subset donors, while others were not shared. The non-shared ones had lower generation probabilities than the shared ones.

With regard to this clone: Its antigen remains unknown.

The table came from immunoSEQ multiplex PCR; TCRdb's copy has only in-frame clones and leaves some out. This sample has roughly 2.5 million clones, with just over 90% found just once. The CDR3 contains 15 residues. Per the germline V gene, CDR1 is MNHEY and CDR2 is SVGAGI. With 2 bases clipped from V and 7 bases from J, the junction kept 8 bases outside the gene matches. The sequencing sample was made of naive CD4+ T cells sorted from blood. The subset denotes: CD45RA+ positively selected. The sequence was collected from a man younger than 35 in good health. The chain employs TRBV6-5 and TRBJ2-1; 7 bases are shared with TRBD2. The chain's CDR3 is CASSYGEGGRNEQFF. CDR3 nucleotide sequence: TGTGCCAGCAGTTACGGGGAGGGCGGACGTAATGAGCAGTTCTTC.